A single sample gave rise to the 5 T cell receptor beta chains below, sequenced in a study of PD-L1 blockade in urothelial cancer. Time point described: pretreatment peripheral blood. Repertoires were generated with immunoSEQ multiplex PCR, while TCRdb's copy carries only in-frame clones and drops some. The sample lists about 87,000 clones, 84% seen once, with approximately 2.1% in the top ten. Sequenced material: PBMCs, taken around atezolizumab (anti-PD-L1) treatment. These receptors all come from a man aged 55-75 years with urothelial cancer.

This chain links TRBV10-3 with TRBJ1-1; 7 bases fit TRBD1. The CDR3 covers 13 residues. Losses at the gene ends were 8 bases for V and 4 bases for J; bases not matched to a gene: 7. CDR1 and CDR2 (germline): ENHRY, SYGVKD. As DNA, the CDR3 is TGTGCCATCGGAGGGGGCTCAGGCACTGAAGCTTTCTTT. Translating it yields CAIGGGSGTEAFF.

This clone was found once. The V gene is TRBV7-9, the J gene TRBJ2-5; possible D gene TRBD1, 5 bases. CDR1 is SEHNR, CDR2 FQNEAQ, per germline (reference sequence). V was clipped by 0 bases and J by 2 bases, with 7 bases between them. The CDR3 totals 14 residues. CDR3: CASSLAREQETQYF. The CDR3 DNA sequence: TGTGCCAGCAGCTTAGCCAGGGAACAAGAGACCCAGTACTTC.

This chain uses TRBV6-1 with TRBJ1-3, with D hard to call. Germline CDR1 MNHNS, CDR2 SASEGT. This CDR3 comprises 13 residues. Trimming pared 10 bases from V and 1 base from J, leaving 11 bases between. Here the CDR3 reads CATDSLSGNTIYF. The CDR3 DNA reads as TGTGCCACCGATAGTCTGTCTGGAAACACCATATATTTT.

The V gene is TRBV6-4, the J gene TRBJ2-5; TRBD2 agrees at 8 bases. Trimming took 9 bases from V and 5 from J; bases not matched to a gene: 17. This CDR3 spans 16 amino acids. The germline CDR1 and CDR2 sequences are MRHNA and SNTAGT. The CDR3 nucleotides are TGTGCCAGTGACACATCCCGGGAGGGCCGCCCGGAGACCCAGTACTTC. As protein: CASDTSREGRPETQYF.

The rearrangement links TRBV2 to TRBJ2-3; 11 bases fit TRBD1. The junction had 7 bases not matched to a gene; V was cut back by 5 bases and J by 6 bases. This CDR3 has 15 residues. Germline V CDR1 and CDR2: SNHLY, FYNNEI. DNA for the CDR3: TGTGCCAGCAGTCGGGACAGGGGGTTTGGGGATACGCAGTATTTT. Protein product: CASSRDRGFGDTQYF.